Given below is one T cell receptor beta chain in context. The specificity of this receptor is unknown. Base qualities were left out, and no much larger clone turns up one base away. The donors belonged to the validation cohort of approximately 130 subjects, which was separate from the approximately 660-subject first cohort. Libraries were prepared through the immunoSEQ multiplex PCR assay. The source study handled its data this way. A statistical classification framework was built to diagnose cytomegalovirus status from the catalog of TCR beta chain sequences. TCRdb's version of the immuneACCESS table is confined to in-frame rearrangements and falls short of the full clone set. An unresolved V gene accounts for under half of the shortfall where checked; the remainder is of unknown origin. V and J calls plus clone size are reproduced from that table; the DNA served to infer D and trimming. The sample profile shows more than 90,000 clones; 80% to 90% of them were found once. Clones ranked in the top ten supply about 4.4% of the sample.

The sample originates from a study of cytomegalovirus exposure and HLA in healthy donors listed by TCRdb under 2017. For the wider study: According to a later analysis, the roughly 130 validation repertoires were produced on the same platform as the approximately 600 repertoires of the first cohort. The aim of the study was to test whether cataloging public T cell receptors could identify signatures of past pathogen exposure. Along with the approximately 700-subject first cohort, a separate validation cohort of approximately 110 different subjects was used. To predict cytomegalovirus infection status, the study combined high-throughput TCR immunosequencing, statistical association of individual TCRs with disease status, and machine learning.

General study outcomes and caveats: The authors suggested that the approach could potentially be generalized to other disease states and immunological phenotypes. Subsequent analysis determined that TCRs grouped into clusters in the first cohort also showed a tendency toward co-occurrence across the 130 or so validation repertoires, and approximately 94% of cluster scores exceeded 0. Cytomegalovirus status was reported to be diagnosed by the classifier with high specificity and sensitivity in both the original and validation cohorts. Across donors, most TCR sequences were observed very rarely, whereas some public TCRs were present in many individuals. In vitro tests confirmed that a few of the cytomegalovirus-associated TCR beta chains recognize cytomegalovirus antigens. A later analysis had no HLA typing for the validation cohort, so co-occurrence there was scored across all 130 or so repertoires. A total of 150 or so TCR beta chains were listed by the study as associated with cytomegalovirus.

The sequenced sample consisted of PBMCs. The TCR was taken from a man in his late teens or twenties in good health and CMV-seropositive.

The CDR3 in this case is CASSITGTSYEQYF. In nucleotide form, the sequence is TGTGCCAGTAGTATCACAGGGACGTCCTACGAGCAGTACTTC. The chain is encoded by TRBV19 joined to TRBJ2-7, with a weak D call of TRBD1 (6 bases match). Trimming takes 3 bases from V and 1 base from J, and the germline ends sit 10 bases apart. The germline V gene encodes CDR1 LNHDA and CDR2 SQIVND (reference sequence). There are 14 amino acids in the CDR3, from cysteine to phenylalanine inclusive. Only the CDR3 region is kept as DNA, spanning 42 bases read in frame from base 1. Where the CDR3 stops, the reference TRBV19 and TRBJ2-7 genes take over; the full variable domain is DGGITQSPKYLFRKEGQNVTLSCEQNLNHDAMYWYRQDPGQGLRLIYYSQIVNDFQKGDIAEGYSVSREKKESFPLTVTSAQKNPTAFYLCASSITGTSYEQYFGPGTRLTVT.